These 8 T cell receptor beta chains were sequenced from one sample in a study of CD8 T cells in ankylosing spondylitis. TCRdb ran MiXCR on the 5' RACE reads and lists one entry per CDR3 protein. The data contain about 390,000 distinct CDR3 sequences, about 20% of them seen just once; the ten biggest clones take up approximately 16%. Broader study findings: Apparently characteristic of ankylosing spondylitis blood was a TCR beta motif (under ten highly homologous variants).

The antigens these receptors bind are not known. The sequencing input was blood, either unsorted or a sorted T cell fraction (not recorded which). These receptors were obtained from a male donor with ankylosing spondylitis.

The J gene is TRBJ2-1, the V gene TRBV9; D is possibly TRBD2 (7 bases). V was clipped by 4 bases and J by 7 bases, with 15 bases between them. Germline-derived CDR1 and CDR2 are SGDLS and YYNGEE. This CDR3 contains 14 residues. CDR3 residues: CASSTAGAWNEQFF. CDR3 DNA: TGTGCCAGCAGCACGGCGGGGGCCTGGAATGAGCAGTTCTTC.

This chain joins TRBV29-1 and TRBJ2-1, with D perhaps being TRBD1 or TRBD2 (5 bases each). Trimming shortened V by 4 bases and J by 3 bases, and 10 bases separated the two germline ends. The germline V gene has CDR1 SQVTM and CDR2 ANQGSEA. The CDR3 runs 13 residues. CDR3 sequence: CSVVWGSYNEQFF. The CDR3 bases are TGCAGCGTTGTTTGGGGGAGCTACAATGAGCAGTTCTTC.

The chain links TRBV5-1 to TRBJ2-2; 8 bases are shared with TRBD1. CDR3 size: 16 residues. Germline values: CDR1 SGHRS, CDR2 YFSETQ. The J segment lost 2 bases and the V segment lost 4 bases, leaving 7 bases of the junction unmatched. As DNA, the CDR3 is TGCGCCAGCAGCCCAGGACAGGGTATAAACACCGGGGAGCTGTTTTTT. It yields the protein CASSPGQGINTGELFF.

This clonotype was observed a few times. The chain is built from TRBV12-3 or TRBV12-4 and TRBJ2-1; 9 bases align to TRBD2. CDR3 size: 15 residues. Trimming took 1 base from V and 10 from J; bases not matched to a gene: 8. The CDR3 region has the DNA TGTGCCAGCAGTTTAGATTTGTCGCTAGCGGGGGAGCAGTTCTTC. Its protein is CASSLDLSLAGEQFF.

This clonotype was seen a handful of times. This sequence joins TRBV5-1 and TRBJ1-1; maybe TRBD1 (5 bases). This CDR3 has 12 amino acids. Germline lookup yields CDR1 SGHRS and CDR2 YFSETQ. Trimming cost V 0 bases and J 11 bases, with 11 bases left between them. This CDR3 is CASSLAGGKAFF. DNA for the CDR3: TGCGCCAGCAGCTTGGCCGGGGGGAAGGCTTTCTTT.

This clonotype appeared many times. CDR3 DNA sequence: TGTGCCAGCAGTGTCGGGGGTCGACAGCCCCAGCATTTT. Protein product: CASSVGGRQPQHF. The chain couples TRBV12-3 or TRBV12-4 to TRBJ1-5; possible D gene TRBD1, 5 bases. Trimming left V 5 bases short and J 7 bases short, with 12 bases between. This CDR3 is 13 amino acids long.

In its sample, this clonotype was seen a few times. V usage is TRBV20-1 and J usage is TRBJ2-7; D could derive from TRBD1 or TRBD2 (5 bases each). Trimming pared 0 bases from V and 5 bases from J, leaving 17 bases between. Germline V gene sequence: CDR1 DFQATT, CDR2 SNEGSKA (reference sequence). This CDR3 comprises 15 residues. CDR3 region: CSARDPRGRWNEQYF. The CDR3 bases are TGCAGTGCTAGAGACCCAAGGGGACGTTGGAACGAGCAGTACTTC.

This clonotype was detected only a few times. The CDR3 sequence is CASSLELEDTQYF. DNA for the CDR3: TGTGCCAGCAGCTTGGAATTAGAGGATACGCAGTATTTT. The chain joins TRBV5-8 to TRBJ2-3; no clear D gene. Looked up from germline, CDR1 is SGHTS and CDR2 is YDEGEE. The CDR3 is made up of 13 amino acids. V lost 0 bases and J lost 6, with 8 bases in between. The whole variable domain, filled in from reference TRBV5-8 and TRBJ2-3, reads EAGVTQSPTHLIKTRGQQATLRCSPISGHTSVYWYQQALGLGLQFLLWYDEGEERNRGNFPPRFSGRQFPNYSSELNVNALELEDSALYLCASSLELEDTQYFGPGTRLTVL.